This T cell receptor (beta chain) comes out of a study of T cell changes during pregnancy in multiple sclerosis. Using immunoSEQ multiplex PCR, the repertoire was profiled, and TCRdb retains in-frame clones only, with some absent. The sample has around 100,000 clones, around 91% seen once. The CDR3 runs 17 residues. In germline, CDR1 is SNHLY, CDR2 FYNNEI. With 6 bases removed from V and 3 bases from J, the gap between germline ends came to 23 bases. This sequence was found in a female donor with multiple sclerosis, enrolled in a pregnancy study. The chain combines TRBV2 with TRBJ2-5, with D maybe TRBD2 (7 bases). This sample comprised peripheral blood, obtained after pregnancy. The CDR3 protein is CASRGRGGSHPEETQYF. The CDR3, as DNA: TGTGCCAGCAGAGGAAGGGGGGGCAGCCATCCAGAAGAGACCCAGTACTTC. Looking up the rest from reference TRBV2 and TRBJ2-5 gives the full variable domain: EPEVTQTPSHQVTQMGQEVILRCVPISNHLYFYWYRQILGQKVEFLVSFYNNEISEKSEIFDDQFSVERPDGSNFTLKIRSTKLEDSAMYFCASRGRGGSHPEETQYFGPGTRLLVL.